This T cell receptor beta chain derives from a study of blood T cell repertoires in COVID-19 (TCRdb year 2020). The study in broad terms: Samples from collaborators originated in the United States, Italy and Spain and spanned both the acute and convalescent phases of COVID-19. The dataset comprised deeply sampled blood TCRbeta repertoires from subjects exposed to, actively infected with, or recovered from COVID-19. The prospective study material was composed of cDNA or gDNA derived from T cells, B-cell-depleted T cells, or PBMCs. The samples were drawn from the first 160 participants of the ongoing ImmuneRACE study and from more than 1,000 subjects provided by 6 global collaborators. Sample metadata almost always included a de-identified subject ID, COVID-19 status, age in years and sex. Where available, HLA class I and class II types were taken from metadata supplied by the sample provider and were not determined by assay-based typing. The repertoires were made available in a free public database intended to serve as a resource for research on the immune response to SARS-CoV-2. Study-level results and caveats: The amount of clinical and demographic metadata varied by source and participant and was provided uncurated.

About this clone itself: Its target antigen remains unknown. Base qualities are not provided; no much larger clone lies one nucleotide away.

TCRbeta CDR3 regions were amplified from genomic DNA by means of the immunoSEQ Assay, a bias-controlled multiplex PCR. The authors' analysis ran thus. Nucleated cell counts per sample were estimated from amplification of reference gene primers within the assay. To quantify the absolute abundance of each unique TCRbeta CDR3 rearrangement, sequence reads were collapsed and filtered. Productive Simpson clonality was computed per sample as the square root of Simpson's diversity index over productive rearrangements. TCRdb limited this immuneACCESS table to in-frame rearrangements with V and J called. A share of clones is missing; checked studies link under half to unresolved V genes, and the rest is unexplained. The V and J calls and clone size come from that table; D and trimming were worked out from the DNA. Here the sample has over 120,000 clones; around 85% occur a single time. The ten largest make up under 9.5% of the sample.

Participants in the prospective study were enrolled through a virtual design, were aged roughly 18 to 90 years, and lived in about two dozen United States geographic areas. Cohort assignment in the prospective study relied on participant-reported clinical history from a screening survey and a study questionnaire. Recovered participants in ImmuneRACE Cohort 3 were defined by two consecutive negative NP/OP PCR tests, clearance by a healthcare professional, or resolution of symptoms. In the prospective study, mobile phlebotomists collected whole blood, serum and a nasopharyngeal or oropharyngeal swab from each participant. Prospective study participants could optionally give additional blood draws and questionnaires over a roughly 2-month period. Before DNA extraction, blood samples from the prospective study were shipped at room temperature or frozen. The CDR3 has 16 amino acids, counting the end cysteine and phenylalanine. The entry retains the CDR3 DNA only, 48 bases that are in frame from base 1. Cut back by 1 base and 0 bases, the V and J ends lie 12 bases apart. According to the germline V gene, CDR1 reads MGHRA and CDR2 reads YSYEKL.

The sequence joins TRBV4-1 to TRBJ1-2; tentative D gene TRBD1, with 5 bases matching. The clonotype was recovered from a man aged 50 or older who had recovered from COVID-19. The sample was PBMCs or T cells enriched from blood (not recorded which). Read as DNA, the sequence is TGCGCCAGCAGCCAAGCGGTGGGGGGATCTAACTATGGCTACACCTTC. Translation gives CASSQAVGGSNYGYTF.